This T cell receptor (beta chain) was sequenced in a study of cytomegalovirus exposure and HLA in healthy donors. Deletions cut 3 bases from V and 0 bases from J, with 9 bases between. CDR1 SQVTM and CDR2 ANQGSEA come from the germline V gene. The CDR3 contains 13 residues. Amplification used 60 Vbeta primers and 13 Jbeta primers. Sequencing used immunoSEQ multiplex PCR; TCRdb keeps in-frame clones, though not all of them. The sample includes tens of thousands of clones, over 55% of them seen just once. Sequenced: PBMCs. The receptor's source is a boy aged 10-17 years in good health and CMV-seropositive. The V call is TRBV29-1, the J call TRBJ2-7, with D tentatively TRBD1 (5 bases). As DNA, the CDR3 is TGCAGCGTTGATAGGCAGGGCTCCTACGAGCAGTACTTC. Translating it yields CSVDRQGSYEQYF.